A single sample is the source of the 13 T cell receptor beta chains below, sequenced in a study of T cell responses to AZD1222 COVID-19 vaccine. The repertoire was sequenced with immunoSEQ multiplex PCR; TCRdb's copy has only in-frame clones and lacks some. This sample has 160,000 or so clones; 85% to 95% occur once, and the top ten carry 5.1%. The specimen was peripheral blood, collected 28 days after the second AZD1222 dose. These receptor sequences come from an adult who received the AZD1222 COVID-19 vaccine.

The rearrangement joins TRBV7-6 to TRBJ2-1; the D is unclear. Per germline, CDR1 SGHVS and CDR2 FNYEAQ. Trimming left V 4 bases short and J 7 bases short, with 29 bases between. The CDR3 runs to 19 residues. For the CDR3, the DNA is TGTGCCAGCAGCTCCAACGTTGGGCTATTTCGGTCGAACTCAAATGAGCAGTTCTTC. It encodes CASSSNVGLFRSNSNEQFF.

V usage is TRBV21-1 and J usage is TRBJ2-3; TRBD2 is the table's D call and was not checked against the DNA. TRBV21-1 is marked as a pseudogene. This CDR3 has 20 amino acids. The CDR3 DNA sequence: TGTGCCAGCAGCTCCTGGACTAAAACCTCATCCGACCGTAAGGCAGATACGCAGTATTTT. Its translation is CASSSWTKTSSDRKADTQYF.

The chain couples TRBV12-3 or TRBV12-4 to TRBJ1-1; no reliable D call. CDR3 length: 11 residues. V lost 1 base and J 5 bases, leaving 2 bases between the germline ends. The chain's CDR3 is CASSLGTEAFF. In DNA form, the CDR3 reads TGTGCCAGCAGTTTAGGGACTGAAGCTTTCTTT.

V is TRBV7-2 and J is TRBJ2-5; TRBD2 matches at 14 bases. Trimming removed 4 bases from V and 6 bases from J; junction bases left unmatched: 10. The CDR3 is 17 residues long. The germline V gene has CDR1 SGHTA and CDR2 FQGNSA. Written as DNA, the CDR3 is TGTGCCAGCAGCTCGACAGGGACTAGCGGGAGTGGGAAGACCCAGTACTTC. Amino acid sequence: CASSSTGTSGSGKTQYF.

The rearrangement uses TRBV30 and TRBJ2-1; TRBD2 aligns across 8 bases. Germline trimming cut 5 bases from V and 4 bases from J; bases unmatched to any gene: 7. CDR1 is GTSNPN, CDR2 SVGIG, per germline (reference sequence). The CDR3 is 14 residues long. As DNA, the CDR3 is TGTGCCTGGGGGATTAGCGGGATTTACAATGAGCAGTTCTTC. Protein: CAWGISGIYNEQFF.

This chain joins TRBV20-1 and TRBJ2-7; 12 bases are shared with TRBD2. The V and J ends lost 3 bases and 2 bases, in that order; junction bases with no gene match: 5. Germline CDR1 DFQATT, CDR2 SNEGSKA (reference sequence). CDR3 length: 15 residues. The CDR3 reads CSASRLAGETYEQYF. The CDR3 nucleotides read TGCAGTGCTAGTAGACTAGCGGGAGAAACCTACGAGCAGTACTTC.

J is TRBJ1-1 and V is TRBV11-3; 8 bases are shared with TRBD1. Trimming took 5 bases from V and 10 from J; bases not matched to a gene: 6. CDR3 length: 12 amino acids. Germline CDR1 SGHNT, CDR2 YENEEA. Here the CDR3 DNA reads TGTGCCAGCAGCGACGGACAGGGTATAGCTTTCTTT. It codes for CASSDGQGIAFF.

The chain combines TRBV7-9 with TRBJ1-4, with TRBD1 as a possible D gene (5 bases). From germline, CDR1 is SEHNR and CDR2 FQNEAQ (reference sequence). The CDR3 runs 15 residues. The V end was cut by 6 bases, the J end by 8 bases, with 19 bases between. CDR3 sequence: CASSIPSQGWEKLFF. In DNA form, the CDR3 reads TGTGCCAGCAGTATACCCTCCCAGGGTTGGGAAAAACTGTTTTTT.

This chain joins TRBV27 and TRBJ2-3; 8 positions agree with TRBD1. Per germline, CDR1 MNHEY and CDR2 SMNVEV (reference sequence). This CDR3 contains 15 residues. Germline trimming cut 7 bases from V and 0 bases from J; bases unmatched to any gene: 6. This chain's CDR3 is CASTPRGRSTDTQYF. The CDR3 nucleotides read TGTGCCAGCACCCCCAGGGGGCGAAGCACAGATACGCAGTATTTT.

J is TRBJ2-3 and V is TRBV4-1, with D maybe TRBD1 (7 bases). Germline values: CDR1 MGHRA, CDR2 YSYEKL. The V end lost 4 bases, the J end lost 7 bases, and 18 bases lay between the germline ends. The CDR3 is made up of 15 amino acids. This chain's CDR3 is CASSPPGGGGNTQYF. CDR3 coding DNA: TGCGCCAGCAGCCCTCCGGGTGGAGGGGGCAATACGCAGTATTTT.

V gene TRBV7-9 combines with J gene TRBJ1-1; D is ambiguous. The CDR3 loop spans 13 amino acids. Trimming shortened V by 5 bases and J by 7 bases, and 14 bases separated the two germline ends. The V gene's germline CDR1 is SEHNR and CDR2 FQNEAQ (reference sequence). CDR3 sequence: CASSQGWGGEAFF. The CDR3 DNA is TGTGCCAGCAGCCAAGGGTGGGGAGGTGAAGCTTTCTTT.

This rearrangement joins TRBV3-1 (or the pseudogene TRBV3-2) to TRBJ2-7, with TRBD2 identical over 11 bases. Germline CDR1 reads LGHDT; CDR2 reads YNNKEL (reference sequence). The CDR3 loop spans 16 amino acids. V shed 4 bases, J shed 3 bases, and the junction held 8 bases outside the gene matches. In DNA form, the CDR3 reads TGTGCCAGCAGCCCCTATACCGGGACTAGCGGCTACGAGCAGTACTTC. Amino acid sequence: CASSPYTGTSGYEQYF.

The rearrangement uses TRBV15 and TRBJ1-1; the match to TRBD1 covers 10 bases. The CDR3 sequence is 18 residues long. Germline V CDR1 and CDR2: LNHNV, YYDKDF (reference sequence). Germline trimming cut 3 bases from V and 2 bases from J; bases unmatched to any gene: 12. CDR3 bases: TGTGCCACCAGCAGGAGACGTCCCGGGACAGGGGTCAACACTGAAGCTTTCTTT. It yields the protein CATSRRRPGTGVNTEAFF.